These T cell receptor beta chains were read from a single sample in a study of cytomegalovirus exposure and HLA in healthy donors. The method was immunoSEQ multiplex PCR; TCRdb's version includes in-frame clones alone and lacks a portion of them. The table has roughly 300,000 clones, just over 85% seen once; the top ten hold about 0.91%. Material for sequencing was PBMCs. The receptors come from a woman under 30 in good health and CMV-seronegative. CDR3s include the opening cysteine and the closing phenylalanine or tryptophan. Fields, in order: V gene, clone size, D gene, J gene, CDR3 protein, CDR3 DNA. D genes are given only for firm matches. The size of a clone is reported for some rows only, either as once, few or many, or as a class for expanded clones.

TRBV5-4	-	-	TRBJ2-3	CASSPSVDTQYF	TGTGCCAGCAGCCCCTCTGTCGATACGCAGTATTTT
TRBV4-1	-	TRBD1	TRBJ2-7	CASSTTGGYEQYF	TGCGCCAGCAGTACGACAGGGGGCTACGAGCAGTACTTC
TRBV4-1	-	-	TRBJ1-2	CASSQAYHRRAGGYTF	TGCGCCAGCAGCCAGGCATACCACAGACGGGCGGGTGGCTACACCTTC
TRBV5-8	-	-	TRBJ1-1	CASSFRTNTEAFF	TGTGCCAGCTCCTTCCGGACAAACACTGAAGCTTTCTTT
TRBV6-5	-	-	TRBJ2-2	CASTRANTGELFF	TGTGCCAGCACACGAGCGAACACCGGGGAGCTGTTTTTT
TRBV5-4	-	-	TRBJ1-5	CASSGRVGSNQPQHF	TGTGCCAGCAGCGGCAGGGTGGGTAGCAATCAGCCCCAGCATTTT
TRBV18	-	-	TRBJ1-1	CASSPPVRGDTEAFF	TGTGCCAGCTCACCACCGGTGCGGGGGGACACTGAAGCTTTCTTT
TRBV19	-	-	TRBJ2-7	CASSWGQASSYEQYF	TGTGCCAGTAGTTGGGGGCAGGCCAGCTCCTACGAGCAGTACTTC
TRBV5-6	-	-	TRBJ1-4	CASSGLLQGTNEKLFF	TGTGCCAGCAGCGGGCTCCTCCAGGGCACTAATGAAAAACTGTTTTTT
TRBV9	-	TRBD2	TRBJ2-2	CASSGKRERGTGELFF	TGTGCCAGCAGCGGCAAGCGGGAGAGGGGTACCGGGGAGCTGTTTTTT
TRBV28	-	TRBD2	TRBJ2-1	CASRQTSGSSYNEQFF	TGTGCCAGCAGGCAAACTAGCGGGAGCTCCTACAATGAGCAGTTCTTC
TRBV6-5	-	TRBD1	TRBJ2-7	CASSQYRGPSYEQYF	TGTGCCAGCAGCCAATACAGGGGGCCCTCCTACGAGCAGTACTTC
TRBV27	-	-	TRBJ2-1	CASSLMSAYNEQFF	TGTGCCAGCAGTTTAATGAGTGCCTACAATGAGCAGTTCTTC
TRBV27	-	-	TRBJ2-1	CASSLIQRTLYNEQFF	TGTGCCAGCAGCCTTATCCAGCGGACCCTCTACAATGAGCAGTTCTTC
TRBV6-5	-	-	TRBJ2-3	CASSYSPTNTDTQYF	TGTGCCAGCAGTTACTCACCCACAAACACAGATACGCAGTATTTT
TRBV28	-	-	TRBJ2-1	CASSFTSNFDEQFF	TGTGCCAGCAGTTTTACTAGTAATTTCGATGAGCAGTTCTTC
TRBV7-9	-	-	TRBJ2-7	CASSFIHRDTFLYEQYF	TGTGCCAGCAGCTTTATACACCGGGACACCTTCTTATACGAGCAGTACTTC
TRBV7-9	-	-	TRBJ2-1	CASSPGWSAGSHNEQFF	TGTGCCAGCAGCCCAGGATGGAGTGCGGGTTCTCACAATGAGCAGTTCTTC
TRBV6-5	-	TRBD2	TRBJ2-5	CASSYLGLAGRETQYF	TGTGCCAGCAGTTACTTAGGACTAGCGGGGCGGGAGACCCAGTACTTC
TRBV5-1	-	TRBD2	TRBJ2-5	CASSAGGTSGSVETQYF	TGCGCCAGCAGCGCAGGGGGGACTAGCGGGAGTGTGGAGACCCAGTACTTC
TRBV19	-	TRBD1	TRBJ2-2	CASLDRAGFGELFF	TGTGCCAGCCTCGACAGGGCAGGTTTCGGGGAGCTGTTTTTT
TRBV7-3	few	TRBD2	TRBJ2-3	CASSPGLAEGTDTQYF	TGTGCCAGCAGCCCAGGACTAGCGGAGGGCACAGATACGCAGTATTTT
TRBV6-1	-	TRBD2	TRBJ2-2	CASTSEASGMGELFF	TGTGCCAGCACCAGCGAGGCTAGCGGGATGGGGGAGCTGTTTTTT
TRBV5-8	-	-	TRBJ1-2	CASSAGQGPFGGYTF	TGTGCCAGCAGCGCAGGGCAGGGGCCTTTCGGTGGCTACACCTTC
TRBV29-1	once	-	TRBJ2-1	CSVSRDEQFF	TGCAGCGTTTCCCGGGATGAGCAGTTCTTC
TRBV7-2	-	-	TRBJ2-7	CASSLQEGNYEQYF	TGTGCCAGCAGCTTACAGGAGGGGAACTACGAGCAGTACTTC
TRBV6-1	-	TRBD1	TRBJ2-7	CASSEAATGTYEQYF	TGTGCCAGCAGTGAAGCCGCGACAGGGACCTACGAGCAGTACTTC
TRBV27	-	TRBD2	TRBJ2-1	CASNLAGGVTYEQFF	TGTGCCAGCAACCTAGCGGGAGGAGTAACCTATGAGCAGTTCTTC
TRBV27	-	-	TRBJ2-7	CASSLSRDSYEQYF	TGTGCCAGCAGTTTATCTCGGGATTCCTACGAGCAGTACTTC
TRBV4-3	once	TRBD1	TRBJ2-1	CASSQAFDRASSYNEQFF	TGCGCCAGCAGCCAAGCCTTCGACAGGGCCAGCTCCTACAATGAGCAGTTCTTC
TRBV2	-	-	TRBJ2-7	CASSDPNPAYEQYF	TGTGCCAGCAGTGATCCCAACCCGGCCTACGAGCAGTACTTC
TRBV9	-	-	TRBJ1-1	CASSTQGATEAFF	TGTGCCAGCAGCACCCAGGGCGCCACTGAAGCTTTCTTT
TRBV29-1	-	-	TRBJ2-1	CSVAFSGGYNEQFF	TGCAGCGTGGCCTTTAGCGGAGGGTACAATGAGCAGTTCTTC
TRBV28	-	-	TRBJ1-1	CASYPSGGTEAFF	TGTGCCAGCTATCCGAGCGGGGGGACTGAAGCTTTCTTT
TRBV19	-	-	TRBJ1-5	CASSKIAGADQPQHF	TGTGCCAGTAGTAAAATCGCAGGGGCTGATCAGCCCCAGCATTTT
TRBV7-9	-	TRBD1	TRBJ2-7	CASSPTGIEQYF	TGTGCCAGCAGCCCGACAGGGATCGAGCAGTACTTC